Sequencing of this TCR beta chain was carried out in a study of T cell repertoires in cytomegalovirus infection. About the research overall: CMV infection plus the matching HLA type was flagged by public TCR beta signatures.

TCRdb re-called the reads with MiXCR, one entry per CDR3 protein. The data show approximately 150,000 distinct CDR3 sequences, approximately 17% seen once. V was pared by 1 base and J by 6 bases, with 7 bases between. This CDR3 is 13 amino acids long. Germline CDR1 and CDR2: SGHTA and FQGTGA. Notes on the study in general: HLA-C-restricted CMV clonotypes gave the most frequent clonotype in two of eight donors.

As to this clonotype: Its antigen is still unknown.

The gene calls are TRBV7-3 and TRBJ2-1; no firm D call. This TCR was recovered from a human donor in good health (CMV status not recorded). Some clones in this sample may be carry-over from other donors' samples. The sequenced sample consisted of CD8+ T cells from PBMCs. CDR3 region: CASSLNLGNEQFF. In DNA, the CDR3 is TGTGCCAGCAGCTTAAACCTGGGCAATGAGCAGTTCTTC.